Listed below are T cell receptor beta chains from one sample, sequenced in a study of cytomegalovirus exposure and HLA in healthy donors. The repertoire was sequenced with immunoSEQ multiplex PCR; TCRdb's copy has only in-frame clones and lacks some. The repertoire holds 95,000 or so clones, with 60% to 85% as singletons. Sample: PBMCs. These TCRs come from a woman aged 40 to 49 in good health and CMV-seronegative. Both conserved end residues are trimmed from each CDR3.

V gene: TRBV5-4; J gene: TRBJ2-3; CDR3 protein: ASSAGLAGGNTDTQY
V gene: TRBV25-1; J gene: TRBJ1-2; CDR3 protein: ASSGQGVSGYT
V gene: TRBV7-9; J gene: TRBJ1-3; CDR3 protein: ASRLGGATGNTIY
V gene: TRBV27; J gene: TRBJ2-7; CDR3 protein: ASSLTGPYEQY
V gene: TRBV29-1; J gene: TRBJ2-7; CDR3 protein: SVVTENAYEQY
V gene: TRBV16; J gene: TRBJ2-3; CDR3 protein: ASSLGKTDTQY
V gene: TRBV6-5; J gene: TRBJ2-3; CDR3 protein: ASSRVGVADTQY
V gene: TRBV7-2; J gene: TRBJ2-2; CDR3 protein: ASRKGLAGGTGELF
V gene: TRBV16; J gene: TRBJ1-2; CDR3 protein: ASSQSRGNYGYT
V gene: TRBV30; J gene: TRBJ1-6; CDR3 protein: AWARTGYNSPLH
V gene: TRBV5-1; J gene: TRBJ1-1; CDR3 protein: ASSPQSTTAEAF
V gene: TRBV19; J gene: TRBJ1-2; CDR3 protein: ASSIDPNYGYT
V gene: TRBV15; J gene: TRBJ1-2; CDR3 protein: ATSRDRGTRANYT
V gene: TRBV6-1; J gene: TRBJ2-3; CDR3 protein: ASSGRVSTDTQY
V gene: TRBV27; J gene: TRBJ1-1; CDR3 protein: ASSLSRDTEAF
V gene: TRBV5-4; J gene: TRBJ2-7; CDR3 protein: ASSSGGRTSYEQY
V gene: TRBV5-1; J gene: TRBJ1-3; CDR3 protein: ASSPQVNSGNTIY
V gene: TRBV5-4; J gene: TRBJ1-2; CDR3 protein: ASSPGAGGYNYGYT
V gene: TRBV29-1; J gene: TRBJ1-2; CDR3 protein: SVPGTGSSGYT
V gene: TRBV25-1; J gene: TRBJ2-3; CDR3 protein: ASSEVSGGPSYTQY
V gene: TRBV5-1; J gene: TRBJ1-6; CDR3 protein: ASSSGSSPLH
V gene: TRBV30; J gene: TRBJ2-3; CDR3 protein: AWSSGVLSTDTQY
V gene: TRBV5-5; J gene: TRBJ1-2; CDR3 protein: ASSLDLRMNKI
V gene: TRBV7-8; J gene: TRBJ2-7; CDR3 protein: ASSLAGGVRQY